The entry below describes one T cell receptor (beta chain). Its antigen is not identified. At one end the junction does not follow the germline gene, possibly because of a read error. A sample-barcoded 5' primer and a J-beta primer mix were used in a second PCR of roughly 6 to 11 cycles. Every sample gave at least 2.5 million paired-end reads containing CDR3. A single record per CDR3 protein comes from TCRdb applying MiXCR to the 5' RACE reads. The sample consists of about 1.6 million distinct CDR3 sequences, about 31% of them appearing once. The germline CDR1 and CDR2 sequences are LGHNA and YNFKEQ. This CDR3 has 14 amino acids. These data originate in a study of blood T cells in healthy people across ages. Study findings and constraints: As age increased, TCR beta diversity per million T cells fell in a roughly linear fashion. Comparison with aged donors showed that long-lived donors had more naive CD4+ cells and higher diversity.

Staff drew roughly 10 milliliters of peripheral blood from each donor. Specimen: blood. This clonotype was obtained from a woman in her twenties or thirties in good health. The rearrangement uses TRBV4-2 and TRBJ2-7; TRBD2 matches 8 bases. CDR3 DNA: TGTGCCAGCGGCCAAGTAGGAGTAGCGGGAGAGCAGTACTTC. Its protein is CASGQVGVAGEQYF.